In its sample, the clone carrying this TCR beta chain was seen many times. Per the germline V gene, CDR1 is MNHEY and CDR2 is SMNVEV (reference sequence). This CDR3 has 15 amino acids. Trimming stripped 5 bases from V and 0 bases from J, with 13 bases between. This specimen belongs to a study of HIV-infected children after antiretroviral therapy interruption. Specified treatment: PENTA 11 planned treatment interruption arm or continuous ART arm. The TCR library was built from RNA with a 3' RACE protocol and unique molecular identifiers. TCRdb ran MiXCR on the 3' RACE reads and lists one entry per CDR3 protein. The sample lists approximately 89,000 distinct CDR3 sequences, 5.5% to 8.5% seen once, with roughly 1% in the top ten.

This receptor was taken from a pool of human donors with HIV. The chain joins TRBV27 to TRBJ1-1, with TRBD1 as a possible D gene (6 bases). The specimen comprised CD45RA+ CD4+ T cells from PBMCs, pooled from several time points, sampled from a donor given antiretroviral therapy, either interrupted or continuous. Sample subset: naive CD4+ CD45RA+ CD45RO- T cells. This chain's CDR3 is CASSATGWLNTEAFF. The CDR3 DNA is TGTGCCAGCAGTGCCACAGGGTGGTTGAACACTGAAGCTTTCTTT.